This T cell receptor beta chain stems from a study of blood T cell repertoires in COVID-19. The overall study: PBMCs, B-cell-depleted T cells, or T cells provided the cDNA or gDNA that made up the material.

V lost 5 bases to trimming and J lost 0 bases, with 11 bases between them. This CDR3 is 15 amino acids long. Germline CDR1 reads MDHEN; CDR2 reads SYDVKM. Under the authors' procedure: Amplifying reference gene primers gave estimates of nucleated cell counts. The repertoire was sequenced with immunoSEQ multiplex PCR; TCRdb's copy has only in-frame clones and lacks some. V and J calls and clone size are given by that table; D and trimming were obtained from the DNA. The sample has about 75,000 clones, approximately 82% seen once. This clone was observed a few times. Sequencing input: peripheral blood. The receptor was isolated from a woman between 50 and 59 years old with acute or convalescent COVID-19. The chain is built from TRBV28 and TRBJ1-5, with a possible D match to TRBD1 (5 bases). CDR3 nucleotides: TGTGCCAGCAGTCCGACAGCTTATAGCAATCAGCCCCAGCATTTT. This translates into CASSPTAYSNQPQHF.